This TCR beta chain derives from a study of brain T cells in children with intractable seizures. Study findings and constraints: HCMV serostatus was not known, and viral specificity came from CDR3 similarity only.

In its sample, this clone was seen once. Its antigen remains unknown. Assay: immunoSEQ multiplex PCR; the TCRdb copy retains only in-frame clones and omits some. The sample records 55,000 to 80,000 clones, about 96% being singletons. The germline V gene has CDR1 DFQATT and CDR2 SNEGSKA (reference sequence). There are 11 residues in the CDR3. Trimming pared 3 bases from V and 7 bases from J, leaving 10 bases between. Only cases whose brain tissue showed the highest T cell transcript signatures were sequenced. Source: peripheral blood, taken at surgery. This receptor was obtained from a boy under three years old with focal cortical dysplasia and intractable seizures. This chain uses TRBV20-1 with TRBJ2-7; tentatively, D is TRBD2 (6 bases). The CDR3 spells CSASWLAEQYF. The CDR3, as DNA: TGCAGTGCTAGTTGGCTAGCGGAGCAGTACTTC.